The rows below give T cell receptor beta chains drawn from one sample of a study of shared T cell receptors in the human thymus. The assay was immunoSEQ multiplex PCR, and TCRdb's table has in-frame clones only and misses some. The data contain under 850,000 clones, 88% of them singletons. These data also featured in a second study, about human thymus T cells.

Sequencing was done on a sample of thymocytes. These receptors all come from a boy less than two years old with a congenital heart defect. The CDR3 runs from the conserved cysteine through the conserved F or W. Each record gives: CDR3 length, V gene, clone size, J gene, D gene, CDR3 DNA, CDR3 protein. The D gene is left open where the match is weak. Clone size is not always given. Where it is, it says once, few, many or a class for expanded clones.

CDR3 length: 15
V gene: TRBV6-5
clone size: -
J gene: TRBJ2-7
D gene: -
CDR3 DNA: TGTGCCAGCAGTTACCTTCGGGACTGCGACTACGAGCAGTACTTC
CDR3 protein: CASSYLRDCDYEQYF

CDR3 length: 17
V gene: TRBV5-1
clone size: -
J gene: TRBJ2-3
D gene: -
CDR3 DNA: TGCGCCAGCAGCTTTGACCCAATGGGGGGAAGCACAGATACGCAGTATTTT
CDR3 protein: CASSFDPMGGSTDTQYF

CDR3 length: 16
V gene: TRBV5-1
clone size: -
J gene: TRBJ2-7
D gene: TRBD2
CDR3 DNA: TGCGCCAGCAGCTGGGGGACTAGCGGGAGATCCTACGAGCAGTACTTC
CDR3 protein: CASSWGTSGRSYEQYF

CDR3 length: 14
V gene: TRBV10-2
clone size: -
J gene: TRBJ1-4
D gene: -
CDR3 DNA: TGCGCCAGCAGTGAGGATGGGGGGTACGAAAAACTGTTTTTT
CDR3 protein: CASSEDGGYEKLFF

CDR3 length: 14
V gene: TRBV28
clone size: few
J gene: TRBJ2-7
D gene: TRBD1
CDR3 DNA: TGTGCCAGCAGTACGGGACAGGTAACCTACGAGCAGTACTTC
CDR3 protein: CASSTGQVTYEQYF

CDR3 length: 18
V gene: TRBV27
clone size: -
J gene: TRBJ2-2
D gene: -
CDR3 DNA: TGTGCCAGCAGTTTATCCCCAGTGGGGAGCAGAAACACCGGGGAGCTGTTTTTT
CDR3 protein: CASSLSPVGSRNTGELFF

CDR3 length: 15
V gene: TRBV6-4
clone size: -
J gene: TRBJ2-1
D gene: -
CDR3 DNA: TGTGCCAGCAGTGAAGGGGCCCCCTCCTACAATGAGCAGTTCTTC
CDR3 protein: CASSEGAPSYNEQFF

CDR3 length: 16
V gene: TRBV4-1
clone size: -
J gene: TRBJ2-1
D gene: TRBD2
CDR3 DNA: TGCGCCAGCAGCCAAACAAGCGGGAGTAAGGAGGATGAGCAGTTCTTC
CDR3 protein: CASSQTSGSKEDEQFF

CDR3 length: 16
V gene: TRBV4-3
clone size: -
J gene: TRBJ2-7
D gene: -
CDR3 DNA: TGCGCCAGCAGCCAAGACCCTAGGGGACACCCTTACGAGCAGTACTTC
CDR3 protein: CASSQDPRGHPYEQYF

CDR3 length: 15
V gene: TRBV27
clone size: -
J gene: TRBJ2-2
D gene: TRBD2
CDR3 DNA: TGTGCCAGCAGTTCCGGACTAGCGGCCACCGGGGAGCTGTTTTTT
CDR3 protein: CASSSGLAATGELFF

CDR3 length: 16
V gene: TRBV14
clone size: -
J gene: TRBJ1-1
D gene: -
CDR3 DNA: TGTGCCAGCAGCCAAGATCGCGAACGAGAAAACACTGAAGCTTTCTTT
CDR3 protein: CASSQDRERENTEAFF

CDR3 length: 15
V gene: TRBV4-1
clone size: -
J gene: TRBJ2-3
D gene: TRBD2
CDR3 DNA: TGCGCCAGCAGCCAAACTAGCGGGGGGGTGGATACGCAGTATTTT
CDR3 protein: CASSQTSGGVDTQYF

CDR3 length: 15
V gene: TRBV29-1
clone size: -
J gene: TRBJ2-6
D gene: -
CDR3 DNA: TGCAGCGTCTTAGCCCTACGCTCTGGGGCCAACGTCCTGACTTTC
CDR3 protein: CSVLALRSGANVLTF

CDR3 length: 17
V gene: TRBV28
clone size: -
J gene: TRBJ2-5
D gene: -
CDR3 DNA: TGTGCCAGCACCTTGGGGGGAGGGGGAGGGGCTCGGGAGACCCAGTACTTC
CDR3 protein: CASTLGGGGGARETQYF

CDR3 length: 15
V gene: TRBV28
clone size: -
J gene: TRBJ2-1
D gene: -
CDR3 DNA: TGTGCCAGCAGCTCCGGGACTTTCTCCTACAATGAGCAGTTCTTC
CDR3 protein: CASSSGTFSYNEQFF

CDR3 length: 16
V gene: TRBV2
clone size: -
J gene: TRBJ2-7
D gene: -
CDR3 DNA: TGTGCCAGCAGTGAAGAGGCTAGCCCCAACTCCTACGAGCAGTACTTC
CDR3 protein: CASSEEASPNSYEQYF

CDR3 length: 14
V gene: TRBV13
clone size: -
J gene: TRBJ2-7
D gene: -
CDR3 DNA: TGTGCCAGCAGCTTAGTTGGGCAGGGAGGCGAGCAGTACTTC
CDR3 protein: CASSLVGQGGEQYF

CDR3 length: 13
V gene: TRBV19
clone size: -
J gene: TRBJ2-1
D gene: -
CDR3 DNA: TGTGCCATTGGAGGGAGACTTTCTAATGAGCAGTTCTTC
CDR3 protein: CAIGGRLSNEQFF

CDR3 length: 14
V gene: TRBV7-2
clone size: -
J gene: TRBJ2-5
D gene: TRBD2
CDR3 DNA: TGTGTTGAGCGGGGTCCAGAAGAGCAAGAGACCCAGTACTTC
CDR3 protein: CVERGPEEQETQYF

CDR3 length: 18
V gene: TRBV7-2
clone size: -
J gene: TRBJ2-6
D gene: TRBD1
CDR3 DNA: TGTGCCAGCAGCCCCACAACAGGGGTCACGTCTGGGGCCAACGTCCTGACTTTC
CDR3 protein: CASSPTTGVTSGANVLTF

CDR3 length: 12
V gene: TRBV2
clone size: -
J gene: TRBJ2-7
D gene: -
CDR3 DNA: TGTGCCAGCAGTGACAGCTCCTACGAGCAGTACTTC
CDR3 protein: CASSDSSYEQYF

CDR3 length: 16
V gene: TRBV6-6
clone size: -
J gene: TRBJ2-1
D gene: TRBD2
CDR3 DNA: TGTGCCAGCAGCCAAGCGGCCGGGAGGAATTACAATGAGCAGTTCTTC
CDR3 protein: CASSQAAGRNYNEQFF

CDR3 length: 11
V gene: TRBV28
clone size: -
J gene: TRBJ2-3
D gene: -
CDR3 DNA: TGTGCCAGCAGCGGGACTGAGGGGCAGTATTTT
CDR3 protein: CASSGTEGQYF

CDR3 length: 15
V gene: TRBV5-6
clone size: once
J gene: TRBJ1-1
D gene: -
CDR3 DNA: TGTGCCAGCAGCTTGGCGGCAGGGTTGAGCACTGAAGCTTTCTTT
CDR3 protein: CASSLAAGLSTEAFF

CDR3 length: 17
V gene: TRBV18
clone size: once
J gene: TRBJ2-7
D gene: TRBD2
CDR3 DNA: TGTGCCAGCTCACCTGACCTTATTAGCGGGAACTCGTCGGAGCAGTACTTC
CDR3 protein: CASSPDLISGNSSEQYF

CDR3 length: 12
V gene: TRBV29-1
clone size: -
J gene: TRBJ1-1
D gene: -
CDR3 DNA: TGCAGCGTGAGACGGGGGAACACTGAAGCTTTCTTT
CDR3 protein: CSVRRGNTEAFF

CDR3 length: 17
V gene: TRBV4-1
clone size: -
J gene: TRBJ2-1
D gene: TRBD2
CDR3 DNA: TGCGCCAGCAGCCAAGAGGCTCGGCTAGCGGGGGCCAATGAGCAGTTCTTC
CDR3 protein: CASSQEARLAGANEQFF

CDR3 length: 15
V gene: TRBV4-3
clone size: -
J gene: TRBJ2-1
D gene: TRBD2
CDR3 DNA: TGCGCCAGCAGCCCGACTAGCGGCTCCTACAATGAGCAGTTCTTC
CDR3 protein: CASSPTSGSYNEQFF

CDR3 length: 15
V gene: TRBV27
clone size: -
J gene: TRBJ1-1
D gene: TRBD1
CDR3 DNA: TGTGCCAGCAGTTTATCGGGACAGGGTTACACTGAAGCTTTCTTT
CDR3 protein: CASSLSGQGYTEAFF

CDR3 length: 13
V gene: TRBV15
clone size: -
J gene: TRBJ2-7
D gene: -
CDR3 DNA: TGTGCCACCAGCAGAGCGGACTTCAACGAGCAGTACTTC
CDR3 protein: CATSRADFNEQYF

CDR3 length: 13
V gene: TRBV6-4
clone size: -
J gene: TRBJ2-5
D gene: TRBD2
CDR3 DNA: TGTGCCAGCAGTGACTCACCGGGAGGGACCCAGTACTTC
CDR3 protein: CASSDSPGGTQYF

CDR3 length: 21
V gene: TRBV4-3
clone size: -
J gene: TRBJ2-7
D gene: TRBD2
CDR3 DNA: TGCGCCAGCAGCCAAGATCCCCGGACTAGCGGGAGGCCCCCCGCTTGGTCGGAGCAGTACTTC
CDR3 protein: CASSQDPRTSGRPPAWSEQYF

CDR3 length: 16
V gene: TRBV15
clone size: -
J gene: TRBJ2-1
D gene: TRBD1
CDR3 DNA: TGTGCCACCAGCGGAGTCCGGGACAGGGCCTACAATGAGCAGTTCTTC
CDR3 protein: CATSGVRDRAYNEQFF

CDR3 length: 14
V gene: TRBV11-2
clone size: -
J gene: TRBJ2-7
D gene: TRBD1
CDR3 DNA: TGTGCCAGCAGCTCGAGGGGGCTCAACTACGAGCAGTACTTC
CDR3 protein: CASSSRGLNYEQYF

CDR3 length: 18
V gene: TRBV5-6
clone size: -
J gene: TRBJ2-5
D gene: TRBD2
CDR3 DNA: TGTGCCAGCAGCAAGGGCGAACGGACTAGCGGGCCTCGGGAGACCCAGTACTTC
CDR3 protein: CASSKGERTSGPRETQYF

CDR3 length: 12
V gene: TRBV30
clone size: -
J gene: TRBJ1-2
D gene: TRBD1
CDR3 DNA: TGTGCCTGGAACTTGGGACAGGGCGGCTACACCTTC
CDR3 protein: CAWNLGQGGYTF

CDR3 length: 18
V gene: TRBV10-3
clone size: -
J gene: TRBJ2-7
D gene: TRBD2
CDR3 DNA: TGTGCCATCAGTGAGTCCAAACTAGCGGGAGGGTCCGCCTACGAGCAGTACTTC
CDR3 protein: CAISESKLAGGSAYEQYF

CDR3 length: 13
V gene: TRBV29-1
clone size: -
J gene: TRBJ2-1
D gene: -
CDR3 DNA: TGCAGCGCGCGGACAGGCCGGGGGGGTGAGCAGTTCTTC
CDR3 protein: CSARTGRGGEQFF

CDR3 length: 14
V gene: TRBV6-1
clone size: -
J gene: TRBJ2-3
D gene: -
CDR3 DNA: TGTGCCAGCAGTGTGGGCAAAAGCACAGATACGCAGTATTTT
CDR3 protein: CASSVGKSTDTQYF

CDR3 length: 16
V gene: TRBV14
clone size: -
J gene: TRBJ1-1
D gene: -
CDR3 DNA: TGTGCCAGCAGCCAACCACGGGGGGGACGAAACACTGAAGCTTTCTTT
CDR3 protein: CASSQPRGGRNTEAFF